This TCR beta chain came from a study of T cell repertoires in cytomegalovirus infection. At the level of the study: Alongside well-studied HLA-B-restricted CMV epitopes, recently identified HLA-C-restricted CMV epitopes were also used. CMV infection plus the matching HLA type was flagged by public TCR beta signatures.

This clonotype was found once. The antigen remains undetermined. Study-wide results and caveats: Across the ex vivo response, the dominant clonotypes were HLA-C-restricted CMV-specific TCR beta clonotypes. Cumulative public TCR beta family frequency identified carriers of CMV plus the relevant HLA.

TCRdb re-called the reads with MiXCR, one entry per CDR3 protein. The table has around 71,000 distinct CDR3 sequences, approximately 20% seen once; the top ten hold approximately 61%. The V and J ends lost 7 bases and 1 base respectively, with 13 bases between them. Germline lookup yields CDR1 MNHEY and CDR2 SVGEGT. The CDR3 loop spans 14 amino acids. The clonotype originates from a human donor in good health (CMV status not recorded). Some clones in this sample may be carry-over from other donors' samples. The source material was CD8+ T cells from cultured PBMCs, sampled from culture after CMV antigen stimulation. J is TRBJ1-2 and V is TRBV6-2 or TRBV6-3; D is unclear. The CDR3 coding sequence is TGTGCCAGCACCACTCCGGGAAGTAACTATGGCTACACCTTC. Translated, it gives CASTTPGSNYGYTF.